This TCR beta chain was recorded in a study of human thymus T cells. Germline assignment: CDR1 SGHVS and CDR2 FNYEAQ. V gave up 5 bases and J gave up 1 base, with 20 bases separating them. This CDR3 is built from 17 residues. Thymus was obtained from resections taken during corrective heart surgery. Among the donors, all were healthy Finnish infants having corrective surgery for congenital heart defects. Clones were read by immunoSEQ multiplex PCR, and TCRdb kept only the in-frame ones, dropping some. The sample contains roughly 120,000 clones, around 94% of which appear only once. The sample comprised thymus tissue. This sequence originates from a boy under two years old with a congenital heart defect but otherwise immunologically healthy. The chain recombines TRBV7-6 with TRBJ1-2; possible D gene TRBD1, 6 bases. The chain's CDR3 is CASSPRAGGPGNYGYTF. Here the CDR3 DNA reads TGTGCCAGCAGCCCACGTGCGGGGGGCCCTGGTAACTATGGCTACACCTTC.